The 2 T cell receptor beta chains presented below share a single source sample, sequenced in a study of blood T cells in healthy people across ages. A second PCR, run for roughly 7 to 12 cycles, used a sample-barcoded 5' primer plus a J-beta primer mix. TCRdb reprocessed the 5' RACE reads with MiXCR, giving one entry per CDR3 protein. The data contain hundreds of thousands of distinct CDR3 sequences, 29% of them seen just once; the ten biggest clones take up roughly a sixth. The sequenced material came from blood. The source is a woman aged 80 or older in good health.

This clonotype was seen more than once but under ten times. The DNA of the CDR3 is TGTGCCAGCAGCCCACAGCGTCTAGGGGAAAAACTGTTTTTT. It codes for CASSPQRLGEKLFF. The chain is built from TRBV3-1 and TRBJ1-4; no clear D. The V gene's germline CDR1 is LGHDT and CDR2 YNNKEL (reference sequence). The germline V and J ends were trimmed by 4 bases and 8 bases, with 14 bases remaining between them. This CDR3 region has 14 residues.

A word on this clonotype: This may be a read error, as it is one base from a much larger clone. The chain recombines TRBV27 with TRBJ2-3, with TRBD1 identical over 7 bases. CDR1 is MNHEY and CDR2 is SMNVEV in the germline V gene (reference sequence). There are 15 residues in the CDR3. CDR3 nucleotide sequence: TGTACCAGCAGTTTGGGACAGATAACTTCCTATGCGCAGTATTTT. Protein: CTSSLGQITSYAQYF.